This T cell receptor beta chain was captured by sequencing in a study of T cells in Graves' hyperthyroidism and ophthalmopathy. Comments on this clonotype: A read error may account for a junction end that differs from germline.

This CDR3 has 12 amino acids. Germline lookup yields CDR1 SGHRS and CDR2 YFSETQ. Amplified TCR beta CDR3 regions came from RNA transcripts. In the first-round RT-PCR of the TCR CDR3, the HTBI primer set was used. TCRdb redid the calling of the multiplex PCR reads with MiXCR, one entry per CDR3 protein. The table includes roughly 500,000 distinct CDR3 sequences, about 45% detected once. The source of this sequence is an adult woman with Graves' disease, either hyperthyroidism or ophthalmopathy (not recorded which). The chain combines TRBV5-1 with TRBJ1-1, with unresolved D. The source material was peripheral blood or thyroid tissue (not recorded which). Written as DNA, the CDR3 is TGCGCCAGCAGCGTGACGGGAACTGAAGCTCTCTTT. Its translation: CASSVTGTEALF.